The rows below give T cell receptor beta chains drawn from one sample of a study of T-cell reconstitution after alpha-beta-depleted transplantation in children. TCRdb recomputed calls from the PCR reads with MiXCR, one row per CDR3 protein. The repertoire holds approximately 980,000 distinct CDR3 sequences, around 30% seen once, with about 28% in the top ten. The starting material was PBMCs, mostly from graft donor cells, obtained 360 days after TCRalphabeta/CD19-depleted stem cell transplant. The receptors come from a boy under two years old who had a stem cell transplant for SCID, so the T cells may come from the graft donor. Each CDR3 is given with its conserved first and last residue. Each record gives: J gene, D gene, V gene, clone size, CDR3 DNA, CDR3 protein. D genes are given only for firm matches. Not all rows give a size; the values are once, few, many and, for expanded clones, a class.

TRBJ2-1 | TRBD2 | TRBV19 | - | TGTGCCAGTAGTCGGACTAGCGGGGGAGTACACAATGAGCAGTTCTTC | CASSRTSGGVHNEQFF
TRBJ2-3 | - | TRBV7-3 | few | TGTGCCAGCAGCTTAACGGGTCCCCAACTAGCCCAAGGGACAGATACGCAGTATTTT | CASSLTGPQLAQGTDTQYF
TRBJ2-5 | - | TRBV9 | - | TGTGCCAGCAGCGACGGGACTTCCGTAGGGACCCAGTACTTC | CASSDGTSVGTQYF
TRBJ1-2 | - | TRBV10-3 | once | TGTGCCATCAGTGAGTCACAGGGTAGCTATGGCTACACCTTC | CAISESQGSYGYTF
TRBJ2-3 | TRBD1 | TRBV5-1 | - | TGCGCCAGCAGCTTGGCGCTCGGACAGGGCTTTACAGATACGCAGTATTTT | CASSLALGQGFTDTQYF
TRBJ2-2 | - | TRBV15 | - | TGTGCCACCACCCCCGGGGGTTGGGCCGGGGAGCTGTTTTTT | CATTPGGWAGELFF
TRBJ2-2 | TRBD1 | TRBV7-6 | - | TGTGCCAGCAGCTTACCAGGGGGCTGGGGCACCGGGGAGCTGTTTTTT | CASSLPGGWGTGELFF
TRBJ1-2 | - | TRBV12-3/TRBV12-4 | - | TGTGCCAGCAGTTCGAATCCGGGACCGAGTAACTATGGCTACACCTTC | CASSSNPGPSNYGYTF
TRBJ1-1 | - | TRBV25-1 | - | TGTGCCAGCAGGGACAAGTCGACTGAAGCTTTCTTT | CASRDKSTEAFF
TRBJ1-4 | - | TRBV2 | - | TGTGCCAGCGGACCGAGTGCCTTAAAACTGTTTTTT | CASGPSALKLFF
TRBJ2-6 | TRBD2 | TRBV20-1 | few | TGCAGTGCCCTAGCGGACCCGTTCTCTGGGGCCAACGTCCTGACTTTC | CSALADPFSGANVLTF
TRBJ1-2 | - | TRBV20-1 | - | TGCAGTGCCCCGGGAGGGTCCAGTGACTATGGCTACACCTTC | CSAPGGSSDYGYTF
TRBJ1-3 | - | TRBV7-9 | - | TGTGCCAGCAGCCTTGAGGGGGTTGCTGGAAACACCATATATTTT | CASSLEGVAGNTIYF
TRBJ2-3 | TRBD2 | TRBV2 | few | TGTGCCAGCGTCACTAGCGGGGGGAAGATTGGAGATGCGCAGTATTTT | CASVTSGGKIGDAQYF
TRBJ2-3 | - | TRBV27 | few | TGTGCCAGCAGTTTATCATTGGTCAGACCAGATACGCAGTATTTT | CASSLSLVRPDTQYF
TRBJ1-6 | - | TRBV28 | few | TGTGCCAGCAGGGAGGGACCGGCACCCCTCCACTTT | CASREGPAPLHF
TRBJ2-5 | TRBD2 | TRBV5-1 | - | TGCGCCAGCAGCGTCGATCCTAGCGGAATAGGAGAGACCCAGTACTTC | CASSVDPSGIGETQYF